A single sample is the source of the 26 T cell receptor beta chains below, sequenced in a study of vaccination effects on CD4 cells after COVID-19. These TCRs are of unknown antigen specificity. Antigen-specific CD4+ T cells were first expanded with viral peptide pools by the ViraFEST assay and only then sequenced. The culture ran for nine to ten days, and then CD4+ T cells were isolated. Testing of the vaccine recipients showed negative nucleocapsid antibodies and no prior SARS-CoV-2 infection. This table comes from immunoSEQ multiplex PCR, and its TCRdb copy is limited to in-frame clones, with some not included. The sample includes just under 65,000 clones, around 75% of them seen just once. Material: CD4+ T cells from PBMCs cultured with HCoV-OC43 spike peptides, obtained before COVID-19 vaccination. Stated subset: HCoV-OC43 spike overlapping peptide pool stimulation. The receptors were sampled from a human donor who received a COVID-19 vaccine.

The J gene is TRBJ1-6, the V gene TRBV28, with D tentatively TRBD1 (5 bases). Germline V lookup: CDR1 MDHEN, CDR2 SYDVKM. This CDR3 region has 15 residues. V was trimmed by 5 bases and J by 7 bases, leaving 15 bases between them. CDR3: CASSDRQGRNSPLHF. The DNA of the CDR3 is TGTGCCAGCAGTGACCGGCAGGGTCGGAATTCACCCCTCCACTTT.

The chain couples TRBV3-1 (or the pseudogene TRBV3-2) to TRBJ1-6; no firm D call. Germline CDR1 and CDR2: LGHDT and YNNKEL (reference sequence). V was trimmed by 1 base and J by 9 bases, leaving 10 bases between them. The CDR3 covers 14 residues. The CDR3 DNA sequence: TGTGCCAGCAGCCAAGTGGAAAAGTCTTCACCCCTCCACTTT. It is translated as CASSQVEKSSPLHF.

This chain connects TRBV24-1 to TRBJ2-2; D possibly corresponds to TRBD2 (6 bases). Trimming stripped 7 bases from V and 6 bases from J, with 11 bases between. Germline assignment: CDR1 KGHDR and CDR2 SFDVKD. The CDR3 spans 13 residues. For the CDR3, the DNA is TGTGCCACCAGAGGGCGGGGCGCCGGGGAGCTGTTTTTT. Protein product: CATRGRGAGELFF.

A few counts support this clone. This rearrangement joins TRBV5-1 to TRBJ1-2, with D uncertain. The germline V gene encodes CDR1 SGHRS and CDR2 YFSETQ. The ends were cut back, 4 bases at V and 0 bases at J, with 13 bases in the middle. The CDR3 runs to 15 residues. The CDR3 is CASSLTAATNYGYTF. CDR3 nucleotides: TGCGCCAGCAGCCTAACGGCCGCAACTAACTATGGCTACACCTTC.

This rearrangement joins TRBV30 to TRBJ1-5; 10 bases fit TRBD1. CDR1 and CDR2 from the germline V gene are GTSNPN and SVGIG (reference sequence). With 2 bases clipped from V and 0 bases from J, the junction kept 10 bases outside the gene matches. This CDR3 has 18 amino acids. The CDR3 region has the DNA TGTGCCTGGAGTTCGACGGGACAGGGGACCCATAGCAATCAGCCCCAGCATTTT. It yields the protein CAWSSTGQGTHSNQPQHF.

This chain links TRBV6-2 or TRBV6-3 with TRBJ1-5; TRBD1 agrees at 7 bases. The CDR3 contains 14 residues. V shed 2 bases and J 4 bases; nucleotides not matched to a gene: 2. The germline gives CDR1 MNHEY, CDR2 SVGEGT. CDR3 amino acids: CASSYGTANQPQHF. Written as DNA, the CDR3 is TGTGCCAGCAGTTACGGGACAGCTAATCAGCCCCAGCATTTT.

The chain has TRBV7-2 and TRBJ1-6; D perhaps matches TRBD1 (5 bases). In germline, CDR1 is SGHTA, CDR2 FQGNSA. Trimming took 2 bases from V and 11 from J, leaving 16 bases between them. This CDR3 is 15 amino acids long. CDR3 DNA: TGTGCCAGCAGCTTATATTACGGGGGAACAACACCCCTCCACTTT. This gives the protein CASSLYYGGTTPLHF.

This clone is a singleton in its sample. J is TRBJ2-2 and V is TRBV4-1; 8 bases match TRBD1. This CDR3 comprises 18 residues. Germline values: CDR1 MGHRA, CDR2 YSYEKL. Trimming took 7 bases from V and 5 from J; bases not matched to a gene: 18. DNA for the CDR3: TGCGCCAGCACCCCTTCTGGAAAACAGGGGGTGATGACCGGGGAGCTGTTTTTT. This encodes CASTPSGKQGVMTGELFF.

This clone was found once. The CDR3 DNA is TGTGCCAGTAGTCCCGAGCCCCGGACTGAAGCTTTCTTT. It translates to CASSPEPRTEAFF. This chain uses TRBV19 with TRBJ1-1; D call uncertain. V lost 5 bases and J lost 5, with 12 bases in between. The CDR3 totals 13 residues. In germline, CDR1 is LNHDA, CDR2 SQIVND (reference sequence).

V gene TRBV9 combines with J gene TRBJ1-2; D possibly corresponds to TRBD1 (5 bases). The CDR3 extends over 15 amino acids. Per germline, CDR1 SGDLS and CDR2 YYNGEE. V was shortened by 2 bases and J by 6 bases, with 17 bases between the two germline ends. CDR3 coding DNA: TGTGCCAGCAGCGTCGATCCCGGGGCTCGGGATGGCTACACCTTC. This encodes CASSVDPGARDGYTF.

This chain uses TRBV7-2 with TRBJ1-1; a possible D gene is TRBD1 (6 bases). Trimming removed 4 bases from V and 3 bases from J, with 21 bases in between. CDR3 size: 17 residues. CDR1 is SGHTA and CDR2 is FQGNSA in the germline V gene. CDR3 bases: TGTGCCAGCAGCTCCCACATACAGGGATTTAGGGACACTGAAGCTTTCTTT. Amino acid sequence: CASSSHIQGFRDTEAFF.

The chain recombines TRBV2 with TRBJ1-2; tentatively, D is TRBD1 (6 bases). CDR3 length equals 16 residues. Per the germline V gene, CDR1 is SNHLY and CDR2 is FYNNEI. V lost 6 bases to trimming and J lost 0 bases, with 17 bases between them. The CDR3 DNA is TGTGCCAGCAGCGATCCCCAGGGGTCAGCTAACTATGGCTACACCTTC. Translated: CASSDPQGSANYGYTF.

V is TRBV30 and J is TRBJ1-1; D gene unclear. The CDR3 has 14 amino acids. The germline V and J ends were trimmed by 2 bases and 0 bases, with 10 bases remaining between them. Germline values: CDR1 GTSNPN, CDR2 SVGIG (reference sequence). The chain's CDR3 is CAWSMGHLNTEAFF. The DNA of the CDR3 is TGTGCCTGGAGTATGGGTCACTTGAACACTGAAGCTTTCTTT.

J is TRBJ2-2 and V is TRBV19; 11 nucleotides align to TRBD2. The CDR3 loop spans 18 amino acids. Germline assignment: CDR1 LNHDA and CDR2 SQIVND (reference sequence). J was trimmed by 4 bases and V by 6 bases; bases with no gene match: 13. For the CDR3, the DNA is TGTGCCAGTAGCCCCGGCTACTTAGCGGGGGGGCCCACCGGGGAGCTGTTTTTT. Amino acid sequence: CASSPGYLAGGPTGELFF.

A few counts support this clone. Written as DNA, the CDR3 is TGTGCCAGCAGCCCATCGGGTACTCTGCAAACCGGGGAGCTGTTTTTT. Translation gives CASSPSGTLQTGELFF. The chain employs TRBV7-3 and TRBJ2-2; D gene unclear. Trimming stripped 5 bases from V and 5 bases from J, with 18 bases between. The CDR3 has 16 amino acids. Germline CDR1 SGHTA, CDR2 FQGTGA.

The chain carries TRBV5-6 and TRBJ2-5; TRBD2 might be the D (5 bases). The CDR3 extends over 13 amino acids. CDR1 SGHDT and CDR2 YYEEEE come from the germline V gene. Trimming took off 1 base at V and 2 bases at J, with 6 bases between the two ends. CDR3 sequence reads: CASSLWEQETQYF. As DNA, the CDR3 is TGTGCCAGCAGCTTGTGGGAGCAAGAGACCCAGTACTTC.

The J gene is TRBJ2-5, the V gene TRBV7-2; TRBD2 matches at 8 bases. CDR1 and CDR2 (germline): SGHTA, FQGNSA. This CDR3 spans 17 amino acids. V lost 5 bases and J lost 5; bases outside the gene matches: 16. The CDR3 region has the DNA TGTGCCAGCAGCACGTCTTCGGCGGGGGGTCGAGGTGAGACCCAGTACTTC. This gives the protein CASSTSSAGGRGETQYF.

In its sample, this clone was seen a few times. CDR3 nucleotide sequence: TGTGCCAGCAGCTTGGCCGCGACAGCGGGAAACACCATATATTTT. Translation: CASSLAATAGNTIYF. The chain uses TRBV5-4 and TRBJ1-3; perhaps TRBD1 as D (5 bases). Germline CDR1 and CDR2: SGHNT and YYREEE (reference sequence). There are 15 residues in the CDR3. V dropped 0 bases and J dropped 4 bases, with 11 bases sitting between them.

The chain joins TRBV12-3 or TRBV12-4 to TRBJ1-5; D uncertain. V was trimmed by 3 bases and J by 7 bases, leaving 7 bases between them. The CDR3 runs to 12 residues. Written as DNA, the CDR3 is TGTGCCAGCAGTTTCGCCCTCCAGCCCCAGCATTTT. Residues: CASSFALQPQHF.

This chain connects TRBV24-1 to TRBJ2-5; 9 positions match TRBD1. Germline V CDR1 and CDR2: KGHDR, SFDVKD. Trimming cost V 1 base and J 2 bases; bases outside gene matches: 4. CDR3 length: 16 amino acids. Written as DNA, the CDR3 is TGTGCCACCAGTGATTTTGGGACAGGGATGCAAGAGACCCAGTACTTC. Residues: CATSDFGTGMQETQYF.

This clone was counted a single time. CDR3 nucleotides: TGTGCCAGCTCACCCGGGGAAGACCAAGAGACCCAGTACTTC. Translating it yields CASSPGEDQETQYF. The chain recombines TRBV18 with TRBJ2-5, with a weak D call TRBD2 (5 bases). The CDR3 consists of 14 residues. V gave up 3 bases and J gave up 0 bases, with 8 bases separating them. Germline V CDR1 and CDR2: KGHSH, LQKENI.

The genes are TRBV19 and TRBJ2-1; 8 nucleotides line up with TRBD2. Germline CDR1 reads LNHDA; CDR2 reads SQIVND (reference sequence). With 9 bases clipped from V and 4 bases from J, the junction kept 8 bases outside the gene matches. The CDR3 extends over 14 amino acids. Here the CDR3 DNA reads TGTGCCAGCGGGACTAGTGGGATATACAATGAGCAGTTCTTC. Translated: CASGTSGIYNEQFF.

The chain is built from TRBV6-2 or TRBV6-3 and TRBJ2-7; 7 nucleotides match TRBD2. CDR1 MNHEY and CDR2 SVGEGT come from the germline V gene. This CDR3 region has 15 residues. The V gene end was trimmed by 0 bases and the J gene end by 3 bases; junction bases not matched to a gene: 5. The CDR3 DNA follows: TGTGCCAGCAGTTACTCAGGACGGGGGGTCTACGAGCAGTACGTC. Residues: CASSYSGRGVYEQYV.

The chain employs TRBV24-1 and TRBJ2-7; perhaps TRBD2 as D (6 bases). CDR3 length: 11 residues. The germline CDR1 and CDR2 sequences are KGHDR and SFDVKD. The CDR3 region is CATSGRDSFLV. For the CDR3, the DNA is TGTGCCACCAGTGGCCGGGACTCCTTTTTGGTC.

This clone turned up a few times. The chain combines TRBV7-3 with TRBJ1-6, with D possibly TRBD1 on 5 matching bases. Per the germline V gene, CDR1 is SGHTA and CDR2 is FQGTGA. The CDR3 has 15 residues. Trimming took off 5 bases at V and 0 bases at J, with 8 bases between the two ends. The CDR3, as DNA: TGTGCCAGCAGCGCAGGGAACTCCTATAATTCACCCCTCCACTTT. Its translation is CASSAGNSYNSPLHF.

This rearrangement joins TRBV11-3 to TRBJ2-3; 14 positions match TRBD2. CDR1 and CDR2 from the germline V gene are SGHNT and YENEEA. J was trimmed by 4 bases and V by 5 bases; bases with no gene match: 8. The CDR3 runs 17 residues. The CDR3 coding sequence is TGTGCCAGCAGCCCCCGACTAGCGGGGGGGCCCCCAGATACGCAGTATTTT. This sequence encodes CASSPRLAGGPPDTQYF. The full variable domain, with the rest looked up from reference TRBV11-3 and TRBJ2-3, is EAGVVQSPRYKIIEKKQPVAFWCNPISGHNTLYWYLQNLGQGPELLIRYENEEAVDDSQLPKDRFSAERLKGVDSTLKIQPAELGDSAVYLCASSPRLAGGPPDTQYFGPGTRLTVL.